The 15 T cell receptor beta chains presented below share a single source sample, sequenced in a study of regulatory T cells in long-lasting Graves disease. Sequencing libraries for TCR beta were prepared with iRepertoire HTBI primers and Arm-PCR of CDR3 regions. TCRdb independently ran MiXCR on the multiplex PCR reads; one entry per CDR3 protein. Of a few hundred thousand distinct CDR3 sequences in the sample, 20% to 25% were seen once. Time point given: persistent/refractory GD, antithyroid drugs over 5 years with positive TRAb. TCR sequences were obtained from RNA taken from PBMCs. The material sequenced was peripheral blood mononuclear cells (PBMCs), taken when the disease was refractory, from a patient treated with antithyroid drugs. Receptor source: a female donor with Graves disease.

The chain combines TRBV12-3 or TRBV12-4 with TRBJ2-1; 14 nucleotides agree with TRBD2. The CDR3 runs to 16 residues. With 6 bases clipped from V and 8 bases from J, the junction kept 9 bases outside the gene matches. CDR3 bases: TGTGCCAGCAGCTTCTCCGGGACTAGCGGGAGAGATGAGCAGTTCTTC. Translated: CASSFSGTSGRDEQFF.

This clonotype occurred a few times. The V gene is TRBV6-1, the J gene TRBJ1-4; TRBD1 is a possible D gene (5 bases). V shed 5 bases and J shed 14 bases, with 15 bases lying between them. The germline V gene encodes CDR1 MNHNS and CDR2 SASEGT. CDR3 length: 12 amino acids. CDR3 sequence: CASSTIDRYLFF. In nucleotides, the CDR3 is TGTGCCAGCAGTACCATCGACAGATATCTGTTTTTT.

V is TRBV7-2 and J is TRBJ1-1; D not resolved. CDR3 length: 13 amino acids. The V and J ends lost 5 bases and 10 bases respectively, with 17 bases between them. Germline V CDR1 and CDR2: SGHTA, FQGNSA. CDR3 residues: CASSRMGEGRAFF. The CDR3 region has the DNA TGTGCCAGCAGCCGAATGGGCGAGGGCCGAGCTTTCTTT.

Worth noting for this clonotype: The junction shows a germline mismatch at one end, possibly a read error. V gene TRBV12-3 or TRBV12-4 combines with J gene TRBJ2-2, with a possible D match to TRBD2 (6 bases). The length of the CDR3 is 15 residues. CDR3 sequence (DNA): TGTGCCAGCAGTTTAGGGCAGGGAAACACCGGGGGGCTGTTTTTT. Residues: CASSLGQGNTGGLFF.

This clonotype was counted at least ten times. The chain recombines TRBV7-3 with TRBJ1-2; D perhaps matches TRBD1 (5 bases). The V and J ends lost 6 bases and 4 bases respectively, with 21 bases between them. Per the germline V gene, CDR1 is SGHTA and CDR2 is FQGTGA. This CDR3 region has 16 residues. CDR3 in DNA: TGTGCCAGCAGAGCTGACAGAACTGAACGGGGCTATGGCTACACCTTC. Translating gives CASRADRTERGYGYTF.

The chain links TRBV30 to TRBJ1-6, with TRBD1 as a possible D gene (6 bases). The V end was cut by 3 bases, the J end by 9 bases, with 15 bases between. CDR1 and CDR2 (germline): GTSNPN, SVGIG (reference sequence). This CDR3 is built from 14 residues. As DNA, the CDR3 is TGTGCCTGGAGGGGGAGGCTAGGGGGTTCACCCCTCCACTTT. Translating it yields CAWRGRLGGSPLHF.

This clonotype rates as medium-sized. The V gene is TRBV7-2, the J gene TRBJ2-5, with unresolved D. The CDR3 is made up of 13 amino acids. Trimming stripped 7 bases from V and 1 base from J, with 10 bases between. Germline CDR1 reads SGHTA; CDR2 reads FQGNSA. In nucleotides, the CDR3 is TGTGCCAGCACCCCCGTGAGCCAAGAGACCCAGTACTTC. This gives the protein CASTPVSQETQYF.

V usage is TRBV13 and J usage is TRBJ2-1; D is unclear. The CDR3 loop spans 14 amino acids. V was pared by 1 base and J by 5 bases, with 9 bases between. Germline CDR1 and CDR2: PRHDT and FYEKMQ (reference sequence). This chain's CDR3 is CASSLETPHNEQFF. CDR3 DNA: TGTGCCAGCAGCTTAGAGACTCCTCACAATGAGCAGTTCTTC.

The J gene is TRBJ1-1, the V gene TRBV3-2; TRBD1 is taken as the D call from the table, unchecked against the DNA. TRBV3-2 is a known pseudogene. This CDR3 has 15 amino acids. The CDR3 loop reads CASPHRGRAGTEAFF. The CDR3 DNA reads TGTGCCAGCCCACACAGGGGTCGAGCCGGCACTGAAGCTTTCTTT.

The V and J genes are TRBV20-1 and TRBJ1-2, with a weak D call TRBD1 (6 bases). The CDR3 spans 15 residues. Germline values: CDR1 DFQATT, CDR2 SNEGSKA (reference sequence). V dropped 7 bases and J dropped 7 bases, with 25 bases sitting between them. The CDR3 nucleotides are TGCAGTGTTCCCGGGGCAGGGGCATCGGCTGCTGGCTACACCTTC. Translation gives CSVPGAGASAAGYTF.

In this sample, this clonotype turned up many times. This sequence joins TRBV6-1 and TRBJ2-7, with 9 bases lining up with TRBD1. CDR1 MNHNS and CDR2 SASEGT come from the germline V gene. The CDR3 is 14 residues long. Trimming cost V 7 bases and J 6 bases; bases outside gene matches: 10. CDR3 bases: TGTGCCAGCAAACAGGGACAGGGCCCTCTCGAGCAGTACTTC. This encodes CASKQGQGPLEQYF.

The DNA for the CDR3 is TGTGCCACCAGCAGAGATAGGGGGACGAACACCGGGGAGCTGTTTTTT. Amino acid sequence: CATSRDRGTNTGELFF. This chain joins TRBV15 and TRBJ2-2; tentative D call: TRBD1 (6 bases). The CDR3 is made up of 16 amino acids. Germline CDR1 and CDR2: LNHNV and YYDKDF (reference sequence). Trimming cost V 0 bases and J 0 bases, with 8 bases left between them.

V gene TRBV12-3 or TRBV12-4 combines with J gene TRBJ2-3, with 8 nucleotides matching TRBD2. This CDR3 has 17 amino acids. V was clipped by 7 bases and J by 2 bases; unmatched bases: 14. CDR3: CASTTFPTAGDTDTQYF. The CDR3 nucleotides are TGTGCCAGCACTACCTTCCCCACAGCGGGGGACACAGATACGCAGTATTTT.

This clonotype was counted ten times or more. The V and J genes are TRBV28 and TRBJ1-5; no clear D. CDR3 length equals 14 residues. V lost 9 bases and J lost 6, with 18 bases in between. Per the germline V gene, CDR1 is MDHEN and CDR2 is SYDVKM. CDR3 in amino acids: CASLQSGSSQPQHF. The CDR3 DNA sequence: TGTGCCAGTTTGCAGTCAGGCTCAAGTCAGCCCCAGCATTTT.

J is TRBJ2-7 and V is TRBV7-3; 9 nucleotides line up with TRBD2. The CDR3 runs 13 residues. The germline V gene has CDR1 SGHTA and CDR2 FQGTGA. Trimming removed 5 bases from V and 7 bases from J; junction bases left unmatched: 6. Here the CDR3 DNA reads TGTGCCAGCAGCGCCCTTGCGGGGGGGGAGCAGTACTTC. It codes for CASSALAGGEQYF.